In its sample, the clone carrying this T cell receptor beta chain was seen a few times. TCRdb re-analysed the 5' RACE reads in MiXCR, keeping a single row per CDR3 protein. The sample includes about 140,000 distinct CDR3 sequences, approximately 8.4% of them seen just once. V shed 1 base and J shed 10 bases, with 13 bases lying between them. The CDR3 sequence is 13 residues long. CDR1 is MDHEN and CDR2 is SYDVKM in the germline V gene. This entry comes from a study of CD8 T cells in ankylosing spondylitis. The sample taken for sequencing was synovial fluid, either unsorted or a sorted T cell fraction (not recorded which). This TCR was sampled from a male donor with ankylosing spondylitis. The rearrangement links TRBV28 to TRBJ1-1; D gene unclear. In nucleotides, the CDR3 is TGTGCCAGCAGTTTATTTTGGATAGAAGGAGCTTTCTTT. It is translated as CASSLFWIEGAFF.